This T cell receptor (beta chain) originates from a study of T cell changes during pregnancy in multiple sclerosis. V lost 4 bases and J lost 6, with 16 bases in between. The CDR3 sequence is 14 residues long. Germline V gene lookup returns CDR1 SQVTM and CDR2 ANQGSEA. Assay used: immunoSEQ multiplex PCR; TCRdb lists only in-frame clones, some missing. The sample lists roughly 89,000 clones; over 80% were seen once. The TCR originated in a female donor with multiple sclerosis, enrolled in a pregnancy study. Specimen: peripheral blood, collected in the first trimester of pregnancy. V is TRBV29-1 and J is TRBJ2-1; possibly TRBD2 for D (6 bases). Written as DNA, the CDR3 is TGCAGCGTTGGGGGGGACTTGGGAGGCAATGAGCAGTTCTTC. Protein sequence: CSVGGDLGGNEQFF.